The next 18 T cell receptor beta chains were all read from a single sample in a study of monozygotic twins with inflammatory bowel disease. TCRdb re-called the 5' RACE reads and gives one entry per CDR3 protein, without DNA. This sample's table has 80,000 or so distinct CDR3 sequences. The sample was blood. The receptors stem from a human donor with ulcerative colitis or Crohn's disease, or a healthy co-twin of an affected twin (not recorded which).

The rearrangement joins TRBV2 to TRBJ2-5; with no DNA, the TCRdb D assignment of TRBD1 cannot be verified. The CDR3 runs 13 residues. Germline loops: CDR1 SNHLY, CDR2 FYNNEI. The CDR3 reads CASKTTGGETQYF.

The rearrangement links TRBV3-1 to TRBJ1-2; TCRdb selects TRBD1, and the lack of DNA leaves this call unchecked. This CDR3 has 15 residues. In germline, CDR1 is LGHDT, CDR2 YNNKEL (reference sequence). CDR3 loop: CASSQDRRAPWSYTF.

The chain combines TRBV4-1 with TRBJ1-2; TCRdb lists TRBD1, though no DNA is available to test this call. This CDR3 has 14 residues. Per germline, CDR1 MGHRA and CDR2 YSYEKL. The CDR3 protein is CASSQDPGDEGYTF.

The genes are TRBV5-1 and TRBJ1-4; lacking DNA, the TRBD1 call made by TCRdb goes unchecked. This CDR3 has 14 amino acids. Germline V gene lookup returns CDR1 SGHRS and CDR2 YFSETQ. CDR3 protein: CASSPGQGDEKLFF.

This chain uses TRBV9 with TRBJ1-4. Per the germline V gene, CDR1 is SGDLS and CDR2 is YYNGEE. The CDR3 loop spans 16 amino acids. Here the CDR3 reads CASSVDPVATNEKLFF. The entire variable domain, with the rest obtained from reference TRBV9 and TRBJ1-4, is as follows: DSGVTQTPKHLITATGQRVTLRCSPRSGDLSVYWYQQSLDQGLQFLIQYYNGEERAKGNILERFSAQQFPDLHSELNLSSLELGDSALYFCASSVDPVATNEKLFFGSGTQLSVL.

The CDR3 protein is CASSLEASTYNEQFF. V usage is TRBV11-2 and J usage is TRBJ2-1. This CDR3 is 15 amino acids long. Germline V CDR1 and CDR2: SGHAT, FQNNGV.

This sequence joins TRBV6-1 and TRBJ1-5. Germline CDR1 MNHNS, CDR2 SASEGT. CDR3 length: 13 residues. This chain's CDR3 is CASSGAADQPQHF.

The chain uses TRBV7-2 and TRBJ2-3. The CDR3 has 15 residues. Germline loops: CDR1 SGHTA, CDR2 FQGNSA. This CDR3 is CASSLSRTSTDTQYF.

The chain is built from TRBV20-1 and TRBJ2-7. This CDR3 is 13 amino acids long. Germline V gives CDR1 DFQATT, CDR2 SNEGSKA (reference sequence). The CDR3 protein is CSPKSGSSYEQYF.

The genes are TRBV5-1 and TRBJ1-4; with no DNA, the TCRdb D assignment of TRBD1 cannot be verified. Per the germline V gene, CDR1 is SGHRS and CDR2 is YFSETQ. The CDR3 is made up of 14 amino acids. CDR3 residues: CASSLAPGNEKLFF. The full variable domain, its missing parts supplied by reference TRBV5-1 and TRBJ1-4, is KAGVTQTPRYLIKTRGQQVTLSCSPISGHRSVSWYQQTPGQGLQFLFEYFSETQRNKGNFPGRFSGRQFSNSRSEMNVSTLELGDSALYLCASSLAPGNEKLFFGSGTQLSVL.

The CDR3 loop reads CASSYRRGGTEAFF. The chain joins TRBV6-5 to TRBJ1-1. The CDR3 totals 14 residues. Germline V lookup: CDR1 MNHEY, CDR2 SVGAGI.

This sequence joins TRBV7-9 and TRBJ1-4. Germline CDR1 reads SEHNR; CDR2 reads FQNEAQ (reference sequence). The CDR3 extends over 15 amino acids. The CDR3 reads CASSSSGYLGEKLFF. The complete variable domain, with remaining parts taken from reference TRBV7-9 and TRBJ1-4, reads DTGVSQNPRHKITKRGQNVTFRCDPISEHNRLYWYRQTLGQGPEFLTYFQNEAQLEKSRLLSDRFSAERPKGSFSTLEIQRTEQGDSAMYLCASSSSGYLGEKLFFGSGTQLSVL.

V usage is TRBV11-2 and J usage is TRBJ2-3; TCRdb selects TRBD1, and the lack of DNA leaves this call unchecked. The germline gives CDR1 SGHAT, CDR2 FQNNGV. The CDR3 covers 19 residues. The CDR3: CASSLNLAGAAWGADTQYF. The full variable domain, completed using reference TRBV11-2 and TRBJ2-3, is EAGVAQSPRYKIIEKRQSVAFWCNPISGHATLYWYQQILGQGPKLLIQFQNNGVVDDSQLPKDRFSAERLKGVDSTLKIQPAKLEDSAVYLCASSLNLAGAAWGADTQYFGPGTRLTVL.

The rearrangement uses TRBV4-1 and TRBJ1-6. Germline-derived CDR1 and CDR2 are MGHRA and YSYEKL. CDR3 size: 15 residues. This chain's CDR3 is CASIREGTTNSPLHF.

The rearrangement joins TRBV7-2 to TRBJ1-2; the TCRdb D gene call, TRBD1, has no DNA to confirm it. The V gene's germline CDR1 is SGHTA and CDR2 FQGNSA. The length of the CDR3 is 11 residues. This chain's CDR3 is CASSWDSSYTF.

J is TRBJ2-4 and V is TRBV7-9; the TCRdb D gene call, TRBD1, has no DNA to confirm it. The CDR3 consists of 16 residues. Germline V gene sequence: CDR1 SEHNR, CDR2 FQNEAQ (reference sequence). The CDR3 spells CASSLVQGEEVNIQYF.

The rearrangement links TRBV5-1 to TRBJ1-1; with no DNA, the TCRdb D assignment of TRBD1 cannot be verified. Germline loops: CDR1 SGHRS, CDR2 YFSETQ. This CDR3 region has 13 residues. This chain's CDR3 is CASSRGQGEKTFF.

The rearrangement uses TRBV5-1 and TRBJ2-1; TCRdb outputs TRBD1, but without DNA this stays unchecked. The CDR3 contains 14 residues. Germline-derived CDR1 and CDR2 are SGHRS and YFSETQ. CDR3 region: CASSLGDTYNEQFF. Combining the CDR3 with reference TRBV5-1 and TRBJ2-1 gives the whole variable domain KAGVTQTPRYLIKTRGQQVTLSCSPISGHRSVSWYQQTPGQGLQFLFEYFSETQRNKGNFPGRFSGRQFSNSRSEMNVSTLELGDSALYLCASSLGDTYNEQFFGPGTRLTVL.